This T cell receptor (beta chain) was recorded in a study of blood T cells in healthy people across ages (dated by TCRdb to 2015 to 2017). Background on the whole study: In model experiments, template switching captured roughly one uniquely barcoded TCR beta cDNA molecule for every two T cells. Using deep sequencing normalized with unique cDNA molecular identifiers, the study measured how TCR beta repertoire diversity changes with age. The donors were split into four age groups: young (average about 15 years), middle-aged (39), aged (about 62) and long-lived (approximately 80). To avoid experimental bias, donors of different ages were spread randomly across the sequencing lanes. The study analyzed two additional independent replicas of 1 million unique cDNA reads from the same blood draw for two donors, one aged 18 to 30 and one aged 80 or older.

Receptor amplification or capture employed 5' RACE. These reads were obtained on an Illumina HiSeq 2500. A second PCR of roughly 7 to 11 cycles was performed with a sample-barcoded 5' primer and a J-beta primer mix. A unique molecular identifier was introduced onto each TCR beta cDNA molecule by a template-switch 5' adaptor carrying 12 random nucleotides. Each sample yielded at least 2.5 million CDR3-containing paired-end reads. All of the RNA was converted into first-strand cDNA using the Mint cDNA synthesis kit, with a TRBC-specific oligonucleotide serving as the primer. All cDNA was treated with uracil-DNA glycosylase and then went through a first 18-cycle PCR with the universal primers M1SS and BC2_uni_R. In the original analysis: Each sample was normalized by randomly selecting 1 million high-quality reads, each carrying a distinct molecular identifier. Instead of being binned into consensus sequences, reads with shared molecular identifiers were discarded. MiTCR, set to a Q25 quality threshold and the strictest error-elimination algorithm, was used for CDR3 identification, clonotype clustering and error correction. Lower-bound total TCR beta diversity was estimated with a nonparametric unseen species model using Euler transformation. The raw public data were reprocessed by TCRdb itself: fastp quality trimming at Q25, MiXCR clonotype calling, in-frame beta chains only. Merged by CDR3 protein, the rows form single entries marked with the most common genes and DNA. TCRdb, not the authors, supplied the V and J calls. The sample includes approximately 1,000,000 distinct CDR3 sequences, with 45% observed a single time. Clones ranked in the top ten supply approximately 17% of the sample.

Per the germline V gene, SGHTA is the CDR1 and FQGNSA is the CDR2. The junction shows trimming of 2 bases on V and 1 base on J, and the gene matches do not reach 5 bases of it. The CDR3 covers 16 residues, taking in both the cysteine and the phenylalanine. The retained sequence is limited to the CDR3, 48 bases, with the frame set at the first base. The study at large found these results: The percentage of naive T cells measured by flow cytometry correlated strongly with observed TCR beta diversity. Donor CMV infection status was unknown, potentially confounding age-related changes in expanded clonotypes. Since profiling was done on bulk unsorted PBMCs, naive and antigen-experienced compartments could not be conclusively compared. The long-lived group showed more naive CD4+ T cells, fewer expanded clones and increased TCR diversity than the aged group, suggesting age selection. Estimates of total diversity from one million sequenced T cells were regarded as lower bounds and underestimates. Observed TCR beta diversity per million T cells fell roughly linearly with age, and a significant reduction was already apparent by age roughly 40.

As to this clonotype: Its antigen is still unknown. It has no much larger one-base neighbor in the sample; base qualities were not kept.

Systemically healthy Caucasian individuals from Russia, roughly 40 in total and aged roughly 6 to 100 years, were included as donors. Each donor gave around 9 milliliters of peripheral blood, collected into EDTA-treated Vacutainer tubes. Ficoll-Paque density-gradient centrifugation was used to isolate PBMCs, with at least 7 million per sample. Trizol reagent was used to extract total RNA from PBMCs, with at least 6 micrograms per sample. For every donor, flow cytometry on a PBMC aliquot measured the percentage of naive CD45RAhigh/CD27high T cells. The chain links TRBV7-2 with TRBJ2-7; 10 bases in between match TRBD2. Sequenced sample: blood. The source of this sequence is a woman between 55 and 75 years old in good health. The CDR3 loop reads CASSLIGLADSYEQYF. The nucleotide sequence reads TGTGCCAGCAGCTTAATCGGACTAGCGGATTCCTACGAGCAGTACTTC.